This TCR beta chain derives from a study of T-cell memory formation after mild COVID-19. With 4 bases clipped from V and 6 bases from J, the junction kept 9 bases outside the gene matches. The CDR3 consists of 15 residues. Germline V lookup: CDR1 SGHRS, CDR2 YFSETQ. TCRdb ran MiXCR on the 5' RACE reads and lists one entry per CDR3 protein. The table includes approximately 45,000 distinct CDR3 sequences, roughly 7.2% detected once. This clonotype has more than one count but fewer than ten. The sequenced sample consisted of PBMCs or a T cell subset sorted from them (not recorded which). The V and J genes are TRBV5-1 and TRBJ1-4, with TRBD1 identical over 7 bases. This clonotype was obtained from an adult who had mild COVID-19 (a few samples of this study predate the infection). Cell type and time point are not known. The CDR3 DNA reads TGCGCCAGCAGCCGGACGGGGGGGACAGATGAAAAACTGTTTTTT. This sequence encodes CASSRTGGTDEKLFF.